This T cell receptor (beta chain) was sequenced in a study of human T cells and chemical hapten exposure. The table lists this clonotype with a few counts. The time point here: pre-sensitization, week 0. Treatment given: therapeutic diphenylcyclopropenone sensitization with weekly scalp DPC. For the library, individual cDNA molecules each received unique molecular identifiers. TCRdb passed the RACE reads through MiXCR, listing each CDR3 protein once. The sample yields a few hundred thousand distinct CDR3 sequences, 5.5% seen once. The CDR3 runs 13 residues. V was cut by 4 bases and J by 5 bases, with 14 bases left in between. Germline assignment: CDR1 DFQATT and CDR2 SNEGSKA (reference sequence).

J is TRBJ2-5 and V is TRBV20-1; D gene ambiguous. The sequenced sample was whole blood, obtained in connection with sensitization to the hapten diphenylcyclopropenone (DPC). This TCR came from a woman under 30 with alopecia areata. Some clones in this sample may be carry-over from other donors' samples. Here the CDR3 reads CSATDADGETQYF. CDR3 bases: TGCAGTGCTACCGACGCGGATGGGGAGACCCAGTACTTC.